The following is a TCR beta chain sequence with its context. The antigen remains unidentified. The CDR3 runs to 13 residues. Germline CDR1 reads SGHRS; CDR2 reads YFSETQ. The entry originates in a study of CXCR3-negative and CXCR3-positive naive CD8 T cells. Study-level findings and limits: When CXCR3-positive naive cells were set against CXCR3-negative naive cells, the former had more hydrophobic TRB CDR3s.

TRB cDNA was prepared as libraries by UMI-labeled 5' RACE. TCRdb reprocessed the 5' RACE reads, keeping one entry per CDR3 protein, no DNA. This table holds 85,000 to 120,000 distinct CDR3 sequences. By phenotype, naive CD8+ T cells were CD45RO-CCR7+CD27+CD95-. This TCR was sampled from a human donor in good health. Some clones in this sample may be carry-over from other donors' samples. The V gene is TRBV5-1, the J gene TRBJ1-1; TCRdb gives TRBD1 as the D gene, but with no DNA this cannot be confirmed. Sequencing used naive CXCR3+ CD8+ T cells from blood. Subset indicated: CD45RO-CCR7+CD27+CD95- naive CD8+ T cells expressing CXCR3 (TNR3+). The CDR3 sequence is CASSLAGDTEAFF.